These T cell receptor beta chains were read from a single sample in a study of cytomegalovirus exposure and HLA in healthy donors. Repertoires were generated with immunoSEQ multiplex PCR, while TCRdb's copy carries only in-frame clones and drops some. The table lists about 73,000 clones, around 93% of them singletons. Sequencing used PBMCs. The receptor source for this set is a young woman in good health and CMV-seronegative. CDR3s include the opening cysteine and the closing phenylalanine or tryptophan. D genes are given only for firm matches. The size entry is marked missing in some rows and otherwise reads once, few, many or a size class.

clone_size: NA; d_call: NA; j_call: TRBJ1-5; v_call: TRBV9; cdr3_nt: TGTGCCAGCAGCGTAGATGGGGGGGATAGCAATCAGCCCCAGCATTTT; cdr3_aa: CASSVDGGDSNQPQHF
clone_size: NA; d_call: NA; j_call: TRBJ2-6; v_call: TRBV6-1; cdr3_nt: TGTGCCAGCATCCCATTCCCCTCTGGGGCCAACGTCCTGACTTTC; cdr3_aa: CASIPFPSGANVLTF
clone_size: NA; d_call: NA; j_call: TRBJ1-1; v_call: TRBV5-1; cdr3_nt: TGCGCCAGCAGTAACGGATTCGTGGGGGGAGAGACCACTGAAGCTTTCTTT; cdr3_aa: CASSNGFVGGETTEAFF
clone_size: NA; d_call: NA; j_call: TRBJ2-5; v_call: TRBV19; cdr3_nt: TGTGCCAGTAGTATGTCTAGGGAGACCCAGTACTTC; cdr3_aa: CASSMSRETQYF
clone_size: NA; d_call: TRBD1; j_call: TRBJ1-3; v_call: TRBV9; cdr3_nt: TGTGCCAGCAGCGTAGGGACAGGCGAAGGAAACACCATATATTTT; cdr3_aa: CASSVGTGEGNTIYF
clone_size: NA; d_call: NA; j_call: TRBJ2-4; v_call: TRBV11-3; cdr3_nt: TGTGCCAGCAGCTTACTCCATGGGGGGGCCAAAAACATTCAGTACTTC; cdr3_aa: CASSLLHGGAKNIQYF
clone_size: NA; d_call: NA; j_call: TRBJ2-3; v_call: TRBV1; cdr3_nt: TGCACCAGCAGCCAAGTTCCCCCCACAGACTCTAGCGCCTTCACAGATACGCAGTATTTT; cdr3_aa: CTSSQVPPTDSSAFTDTQYF
clone_size: once; d_call: TRBD2; j_call: TRBJ2-5; v_call: TRBV27; cdr3_nt: TGTGCCAGCAGTTTAGGGGGACTAGCGGGCCGTCTCCAAGAGACCCAGTACTTC; cdr3_aa: CASSLGGLAGRLQETQYF
clone_size: NA; d_call: NA; j_call: TRBJ1-1; v_call: TRBV18; cdr3_nt: TGTGCCACCCGAAGCTCGAAGGGGTTAATGAACACTGAAGCTTTCTTT; cdr3_aa: CATRSSKGLMNTEAFF
clone_size: NA; d_call: TRBD1; j_call: TRBJ1-2; v_call: TRBV7-2; cdr3_nt: TGTGCCAGCAGCCCCGGGACAGGGGAAAACTATGGCTACACCTTC; cdr3_aa: CASSPGTGENYGYTF
clone_size: NA; d_call: TRBD1; j_call: TRBJ1-1; v_call: TRBV29-1; cdr3_nt: TGCAGCGTTGAAGCCACTGGGACAGGGGGCCAAGCTTTCTTT; cdr3_aa: CSVEATGTGGQAFF
clone_size: NA; d_call: TRBD1; j_call: TRBJ1-1; v_call: TRBV4-3; cdr3_nt: TGCGCCAGCAGCCCTAGAGGACAGGGAAACACTGAAGCTTTCTTT; cdr3_aa: CASSPRGQGNTEAFF
clone_size: NA; d_call: TRBD2; j_call: TRBJ2-5; v_call: TRBV5-6; cdr3_nt: TGTGCCAGCAGCTTGTATAGCGGGGGGGGAGAGACCCAGTACTTC; cdr3_aa: CASSLYSGGGETQYF
clone_size: NA; d_call: TRBD1; j_call: TRBJ2-3; v_call: TRBV6-1; cdr3_nt: TGTGCCAGCAGTGGGACAGGGGGCGCAGATACGCAGTATTTT; cdr3_aa: CASSGTGGADTQYF
clone_size: NA; d_call: TRBD1; j_call: TRBJ2-7; v_call: TRBV27; cdr3_nt: TGTGCCAGCAGTTCCAGGGGGCGTTACGAGCAGTACTTC; cdr3_aa: CASSSRGRYEQYF
clone_size: NA; d_call: NA; j_call: TRBJ1-6; v_call: TRBV4-3; cdr3_nt: TGCGCCAGCAGCCAAGATCGGGGGAGCTCCTATAATTCACCCCTCCACTTT; cdr3_aa: CASSQDRGSSYNSPLHF
clone_size: NA; d_call: TRBD1; j_call: TRBJ2-7; v_call: TRBV6-5; cdr3_nt: TGTGCCAGCAGTGCCGGGACAGGGGGCGAGCAGTACTTC; cdr3_aa: CASSAGTGGEQYF
clone_size: NA; d_call: TRBD1; j_call: TRBJ1-2; v_call: TRBV7-6; cdr3_nt: TGTGCCAGCAGCTCCGGGACAGGGGGGACGGATGGCTACACCTTC; cdr3_aa: CASSSGTGGTDGYTF
clone_size: NA; d_call: NA; j_call: TRBJ1-6; v_call: TRBV10-1; cdr3_nt: TGCGCCAATACGACAGGATGTAGATTCACCCTCCACTTT; cdr3_aa: CANTTGCRFTLHF
clone_size: NA; d_call: TRBD1; j_call: TRBJ2-1; v_call: TRBV6-1; cdr3_nt: TGTGCCAGCGGAGTACCGGACAGGTACAATGAGCAGTTCTTC; cdr3_aa: CASGVPDRYNEQFF
clone_size: NA; d_call: NA; j_call: TRBJ1-4; v_call: TRBV4-2; cdr3_nt: TGTGCCAGCAGCCAAGATCTAGAACTGAATGAAAAACTGTTTTTT; cdr3_aa: CASSQDLELNEKLFF
clone_size: NA; d_call: TRBD1; j_call: TRBJ1-5; v_call: TRBV6-1; cdr3_nt: TGTGCCAGCAGTGAAGCAGAGGGACAGGGCAATCAGCCCCAGCATTTT; cdr3_aa: CASSEAEGQGNQPQHF
clone_size: NA; d_call: TRBD2; j_call: TRBJ2-3; v_call: TRBV19; cdr3_nt: TGTGCCAGTAGTATTGACGGGAGGGCCTCTGGTACGCAGTATTTT; cdr3_aa: CASSIDGRASGTQYF
clone_size: NA; d_call: TRBD1; j_call: TRBJ1-2; v_call: TRBV6-5; cdr3_nt: TGTGCCAGCAGTTACTCGACAGGGACAAATGGCTACACCTTC; cdr3_aa: CASSYSTGTNGYTF
clone_size: NA; d_call: TRBD2; j_call: TRBJ2-1; v_call: TRBV2; cdr3_nt: TGTGCCAGCAGTGAAGATGGGACTAGGGAGTTCTTC; cdr3_aa: CASSEDGTREFF
clone_size: NA; d_call: TRBD1; j_call: TRBJ2-7; v_call: TRBV6-5; cdr3_nt: TGTGCCAGCAGTCCCGGGACAGGGCTCCACGAGCAGTACTTC; cdr3_aa: CASSPGTGLHEQYF
clone_size: NA; d_call: NA; j_call: TRBJ1-1; v_call: TRBV6-5; cdr3_nt: TGTGCCAGCAGACCAGGGATGAACACTGAAGCTTTCTTT; cdr3_aa: CASRPGMNTEAFF
clone_size: NA; d_call: TRBD1; j_call: TRBJ2-7; v_call: TRBV27; cdr3_nt: TGTGCCAGCAGTCACCGACAGGGGTACGAGCAGTACTTC; cdr3_aa: CASSHRQGYEQYF
clone_size: NA; d_call: NA; j_call: TRBJ2-5; v_call: TRBV11-2; cdr3_nt: TGTGCCAGCAGCTTTCAGTTCCTGGGCGTGGAGACCCAGTACTTC; cdr3_aa: CASSFQFLGVETQYF
clone_size: NA; d_call: NA; j_call: TRBJ2-1; v_call: TRBV29-1; cdr3_nt: TGCAGCGTTGAGTCCCTAGACAGGACCACCTACAATGAGCAGTTCTTC; cdr3_aa: CSVESLDRTTYNEQFF
clone_size: NA; d_call: NA; j_call: TRBJ1-4; v_call: TRBV6-5; cdr3_nt: TGTGCCAGCAGTTACTCGGGCAGAAATGAAAAACTGTTTTTT; cdr3_aa: CASSYSGRNEKLFF
clone_size: NA; d_call: TRBD1; j_call: TRBJ2-1; v_call: TRBV27; cdr3_nt: TGTGCCAGCAGCCCTGAGGGGGCTTCCCTCCATGAGCAGTTCTTC; cdr3_aa: CASSPEGASLHEQFF
clone_size: once; d_call: TRBD1; j_call: TRBJ2-7; v_call: TRBV30; cdr3_nt: TGTGCCTGGAGCGCCGGGACAGGGGATGCGCAGTACTTC; cdr3_aa: CAWSAGTGDAQYF
clone_size: NA; d_call: NA; j_call: TRBJ1-1; v_call: TRBV11-1; cdr3_nt: TGTGCCAGCAGCTTATGGAGCGGAGTCAAGAACACTGAAGCTTTCTTT; cdr3_aa: CASSLWSGVKNTEAFF
clone_size: NA; d_call: TRBD1; j_call: TRBJ2-7; v_call: TRBV4-1; cdr3_nt: TGCGCCAGCAGCCACCTAGGGCATCGGGACAGGGCCTACGAGCAGTACTTC; cdr3_aa: CASSHLGHRDRAYEQYF
clone_size: NA; d_call: NA; j_call: TRBJ1-1; v_call: TRBV7-8; cdr3_nt: TGTGCCAGCAGCTTAGAGAGGACTAACACTGAAGCTTTCTTT; cdr3_aa: CASSLERTNTEAFF
clone_size: NA; d_call: TRBD2; j_call: TRBJ2-1; v_call: TRBV7-6; cdr3_nt: TGTGCCAGCAGCTCCTTTCTAGCGGGGGCTTCTTTCAATGAGCAGTTCTTC; cdr3_aa: CASSSFLAGASFNEQFF
clone_size: NA; d_call: NA; j_call: TRBJ2-1; v_call: TRBV29-1; cdr3_nt: TGCAGCGCCCCCCGGACAGCCAGCTACAATGAGCAGTTCTTC; cdr3_aa: CSAPRTASYNEQFF
clone_size: once; d_call: NA; j_call: TRBJ2-1; v_call: TRBV18; cdr3_nt: TGTGCCAGCTCACCACCAGGGAGCTCCTACAATGAGCAGTTCTTC; cdr3_aa: CASSPPGSSYNEQFF
clone_size: NA; d_call: TRBD2; j_call: TRBJ2-3; v_call: TRBV11-2; cdr3_nt: TGTGCCAGCAGCTTAGATCAGGGCGGGGGGTACACAGATACGCAGTATTTT; cdr3_aa: CASSLDQGGGYTDTQYF
clone_size: once; d_call: NA; j_call: TRBJ2-1; v_call: TRBV20-1; cdr3_nt: TGCAGTGCTAGAAGCGGTATCGGGCAGTTCTTC; cdr3_aa: CSARSGIGQFF
clone_size: NA; d_call: NA; j_call: TRBJ1-2; v_call: TRBV20-1; cdr3_nt: TGCAGTGCTAGAGCAGGGGTCGGCTACACCTTC; cdr3_aa: CSARAGVGYTF
clone_size: once; d_call: NA; j_call: TRBJ2-7; v_call: TRBV6-1; cdr3_nt: TGTGCCAGCAGTTCCGACAACTCCCTCTACGAGCAGTACTTC; cdr3_aa: CASSSDNSLYEQYF
clone_size: NA; d_call: NA; j_call: TRBJ2-1; v_call: TRBV5-1; cdr3_nt: TGCGCCAGCAGCTTGGAAGGGGACTTTTACAATGAGCAGTTCTTC; cdr3_aa: CASSLEGDFYNEQFF
clone_size: NA; d_call: TRBD1; j_call: TRBJ2-4; v_call: TRBV4-2; cdr3_nt: TGTGCCAGCAGCAAAGGGACAGGGCAGGTTCCGGTTCAGTACTTC; cdr3_aa: CASSKGTGQVPVQYF
clone_size: NA; d_call: NA; j_call: TRBJ2-1; v_call: TRBV28; cdr3_nt: TGTGCCAGCATCGCAGCGAGGGGCGGAGGAGGGGACAATGAGCAGTTCTTC; cdr3_aa: CASIAARGGGGDNEQFF
clone_size: few; d_call: TRBD1; j_call: TRBJ1-2; v_call: TRBV28; cdr3_nt: TGTGCCAGCAGTTTAGGGGACAGGGGTCATGGCTACACCTTC; cdr3_aa: CASSLGDRGHGYTF
clone_size: NA; d_call: NA; j_call: TRBJ2-5; v_call: TRBV10-2; cdr3_nt: TGCGCCAGCAGTGAATACAGCCAAGAGACCCAGTACTTC; cdr3_aa: CASSEYSQETQYF
clone_size: NA; d_call: NA; j_call: TRBJ1-2; v_call: TRBV7-9; cdr3_nt: TGTGCCAGCAGCATGAAACAAATTGAGGGAGGCTACACCTTC; cdr3_aa: CASSMKQIEGGYTF
clone_size: NA; d_call: NA; j_call: TRBJ1-5; v_call: TRBV7-9; cdr3_nt: TGTGCCAGCAGCCCAATGGGGGGATCTCAGCCCCAGCATTTT; cdr3_aa: CASSPMGGSQPQHF
clone_size: NA; d_call: TRBD1; j_call: TRBJ1-1; v_call: TRBV30; cdr3_nt: TGTGCCTGGAGTTGGGGACGGGACAGAGCTTTCTTT; cdr3_aa: CAWSWGRDRAFF
clone_size: NA; d_call: TRBD1; j_call: TRBJ1-3; v_call: TRBV7-9; cdr3_nt: TGTGCCAGCAGCCCCGGACAGGAGTATGGAAACACCATATATTTT; cdr3_aa: CASSPGQEYGNTIYF
clone_size: NA; d_call: TRBD2; j_call: TRBJ2-1; v_call: TRBV7-9; cdr3_nt: TGTGCCAACTCAGACGGGACTAGTTCCCATGAGCAGTTCTTC; cdr3_aa: CANSDGTSSHEQFF